The rows below give T cell receptor beta chains drawn from one sample of a study of long-term antiretroviral therapy in people with HIV. TCRdb's table, derived via immunoSEQ multiplex PCR, lists solely in-frame clones and lacks some. The table includes about 17,000 clones, 60% to 85% detected once. Sample: unsorted PBMCs, taken at the start of antiretroviral therapy. The receptors were gathered from a young man with HIV. Each CDR3 is given with its conserved first and last residue. A D gene is named only where the DNA matches it firmly. Expanded clones get a size class; other rows say once, few or many, or leave the size out.

clone size: NA
D gene: NA
V gene: TRBV28
J gene: TRBJ1-3
CDR3 protein: CASGYRGSSGNTIYF
CDR3 DNA: TGTGCCAGCGGGTATCGGGGGTCGTCTGGAAACACCATATATTTT

clone size: NA
D gene: TRBD1
V gene: TRBV10-1
J gene: TRBJ2-7
CDR3 protein: CASSESATGGEQYF
CDR3 DNA: TGCGCCAGCAGTGAGTCGGCGACAGGGGGCGAGCAGTACTTC

clone size: NA
D gene: NA
V gene: TRBV7-8
J gene: TRBJ2-3
CDR3 protein: CASWRRTASTDTQYF
CDR3 DNA: TGTGCCAGCTGGAGACGGACAGCTAGCACAGATACGCAGTATTTT

clone size: medium-sized
D gene: NA
V gene: TRBV10-3
J gene: TRBJ2-5
CDR3 protein: CAISEKIALQETQYF
CDR3 DNA: TGTGCCATCAGTGAGAAAATAGCGTTACAAGAGACCCAGTACTTC

clone size: NA
D gene: TRBD1
V gene: TRBV5-6
J gene: TRBJ2-2
CDR3 protein: CASARGRTGELFF
CDR3 DNA: TGTGCCAGCGCCAGGGGGCGGACCGGGGAGCTGTTTTTT

clone size: NA
D gene: NA
V gene: TRBV5-4
J gene: TRBJ2-7
CDR3 protein: CASSPGTPGYEQYF
CDR3 DNA: TGTGCCAGCAGCCCCGGGACCCCGGGCTACGAGCAGTACTTC

clone size: few
D gene: NA
V gene: TRBV4-2
J gene: TRBJ1-2
CDR3 protein: CASSQGRRGDYGYTF
CDR3 DNA: TGTGCCAGCAGCCAGGGACGGCGGGGAGACTATGGCTACACCTTC

clone size: NA
D gene: NA
V gene: TRBV9
J gene: TRBJ2-3
CDR3 protein: CASSSPGFSTDTQYF
CDR3 DNA: TGTGCCAGCAGCTCCCCAGGTTTTAGCACAGATACGCAGTATTTT

clone size: few
D gene: NA
V gene: TRBV2
J gene: TRBJ2-7
CDR3 protein: CASRDSSYEQYF
CDR3 DNA: TGTGCCAGCAGGGACAGCTCCTACGAGCAGTACTTC

clone size: NA
D gene: TRBD1
V gene: TRBV4-1
J gene: TRBJ1-2
CDR3 protein: CASSQVSGTGSTYYGYTF
CDR3 DNA: TGCGCCAGCAGCCAAGTATCCGGGACAGGGAGTACATACTATGGCTACACCTTC

clone size: NA
D gene: NA
V gene: TRBV29-1
J gene: TRBJ1-1
CDR3 protein: CSVRGTGMEAFF
CDR3 DNA: TGCAGCGTTCGAGGAACAGGGATGGAAGCTTTCTTT

clone size: NA
D gene: NA
V gene: TRBV10-3
J gene: TRBJ2-7
CDR3 protein: CAISEYRDEQYF
CDR3 DNA: TGTGCCATCAGTGAATATAGGGACGAGCAGTACTTC

clone size: few
D gene: TRBD1
V gene: TRBV18
J gene: TRBJ2-7
CDR3 protein: CASSPGQVYEQYF
CDR3 DNA: TGTGCCAGCTCACCTGGACAGGTCTACGAGCAGTACTTC

clone size: NA
D gene: TRBD1
V gene: TRBV14
J gene: TRBJ1-2
CDR3 protein: CASSHRDRGHRNYGYTF
CDR3 DNA: TGTGCCAGCAGCCACCGGGACAGGGGGCATCGGAACTATGGCTACACCTTC

clone size: once
D gene: NA
V gene: TRBV30
J gene: TRBJ1-1
CDR3 protein: CAWILNTEAFF
CDR3 DNA: TGTGCCTGGATTCTGAACACTGAAGCTTTCTTT

clone size: NA
D gene: NA
V gene: TRBV5-8
J gene: TRBJ1-3
CDR3 protein: CASSLAGSPGPGNTIYF
CDR3 DNA: TGTGCCAGCAGCTTGGCCGGCTCCCCGGGGCCTGGAAACACCATATATTTT

clone size: NA
D gene: TRBD2
V gene: TRBV11-2
J gene: TRBJ2-3
CDR3 protein: CASNFAVGGSSTDTQYF
CDR3 DNA: TGTGCCAGCAACTTCGCCGTCGGGGGGTCTAGCACAGATACGCAGTATTTT

clone size: NA
D gene: NA
V gene: TRBV6-1
J gene: TRBJ2-5
CDR3 protein: CASGPQETQYF
CDR3 DNA: TGTGCCTCGGGCCCTCAAGAGACCCAGTACTTC

clone size: NA
D gene: TRBD2
V gene: TRBV7-8
J gene: TRBJ2-5
CDR3 protein: CASIPSGRASETQYF
CDR3 DNA: TGTGCCAGCATACCTAGCGGGAGGGCCTCGGAGACCCAGTACTTC

clone size: NA
D gene: TRBD1
V gene: TRBV6-1
J gene: TRBJ2-1
CDR3 protein: CASSEDDRGWNEQFF
CDR3 DNA: TGTGCCAGCAGTGAGGACGACAGGGGGTGGAATGAGCAGTTCTTC

clone size: NA
D gene: NA
V gene: TRBV7-2
J gene: TRBJ2-7
CDR3 protein: CASSLGGGSESSYEQYF
CDR3 DNA: TGTGCCAGCAGCTTAGGAGGTGGGAGCGAGAGCTCCTACGAGCAGTACTTC

clone size: NA
D gene: TRBD2
V gene: TRBV29-1
J gene: TRBJ2-3
CDR3 protein: CSVEGLADSTDTQYF
CDR3 DNA: TGCAGCGTTGAGGGACTAGCGGACAGCACAGATACGCAGTATTTT

clone size: NA
D gene: NA
V gene: TRBV7-9
J gene: TRBJ2-7
CDR3 protein: CASSPNDRYYEQYF
CDR3 DNA: TGTGCCAGCAGCCCAAACGACAGGTACTACGAGCAGTACTTC

clone size: NA
D gene: NA
V gene: TRBV7-9
J gene: TRBJ1-2
CDR3 protein: CASSSNPLQGFNYGYTF
CDR3 DNA: TGTGCCAGCAGCTCGAACCCACTACAGGGATTCAACTATGGCTACACCTTC

clone size: NA
D gene: NA
V gene: TRBV11-3
J gene: TRBJ2-2
CDR3 protein: CASRAGDTGELFF
CDR3 DNA: TGTGCCTCCCGGGCAGGGGACACCGGGGAGCTGTTTTTT

clone size: NA
D gene: NA
V gene: TRBV28
J gene: TRBJ2-7
CDR3 protein: CASSSPAAGSYEQYF
CDR3 DNA: TGTGCCAGCAGCTCCCCGGCGGCCGGTTCCTACGAGCAGTACTTC

clone size: NA
D gene: TRBD2
V gene: TRBV27
J gene: TRBJ2-1
CDR3 protein: CASSLSGLAVSYNEQFF
CDR3 DNA: TGTGCCAGCAGTTTATCGGGACTAGCGGTATCCTACAATGAGCAGTTCTTC

clone size: NA
D gene: TRBD2
V gene: TRBV5-1
J gene: TRBJ2-7
CDR3 protein: CASSTKTGGEGEQYF
CDR3 DNA: TGCGCCAGCAGCACCAAAACGGGAGGAGAGGGCGAGCAGTACTTC

clone size: few
D gene: NA
V gene: TRBV28
J gene: TRBJ2-7
CDR3 protein: CATSEGNEQYF
CDR3 DNA: TGTGCCACGTCGGAGGGGAACGAGCAGTACTTC